One and the same sample provided the 24 T cell receptor beta chains below, sequenced in a study of blood T cell repertoires in COVID-19. Produced via immunoSEQ multiplex PCR; TCRdb's table is partial and in-frame only. The sample has a few hundred thousand clones, roughly 89% seen once. The sample taken for sequencing was peripheral blood. All receptors come from a woman in her 30s with COVID-19, enrolled during active disease.

This clone was seen more than once but under ten times. The chain carries TRBV5-4 and TRBJ1-2; a possible D gene is TRBD1 (5 bases). Germline V gives CDR1 SGHNT, CDR2 YYREEE (reference sequence). This CDR3 is 15 amino acids long. The germline V and J ends were trimmed by 0 bases and 4 bases, with 13 bases remaining between them. In DNA form, the CDR3 reads TGTGCCAGCAGCTTGGGCGGGACCGAAGTCTATGGCTACACCTTC. Translated: CASSLGGTEVYGYTF.

This clone has a single count. This rearrangement joins TRBV27 to TRBJ2-7; the match to TRBD1 covers 8 bases. This CDR3 is built from 14 residues. V was clipped by 9 bases and J by 2 bases; unmatched bases: 9. From germline, CDR1 is MNHEY and CDR2 SMNVEV (reference sequence). The CDR3 sequence: CAREPGDRPYEQYF. DNA of the CDR3: TGTGCCAGAGAACCGGGGGACAGGCCCTACGAGCAGTACTTC.

About this clone: Other DNA sequences in the sample encode the same CDR3. This chain connects TRBV6-5 to TRBJ1-6; TRBD1 is a possible D gene (5 bases). V lost 3 bases and J 6 bases, leaving 9 bases between the germline ends. The V gene's germline CDR1 is MNHEY and CDR2 SVGAGI. CDR3 size: 14 residues. In DNA, the CDR3 is TGTGCCAGCAGTTATCTCGGGGGTAATTCACCCCTCCACTTT. Translated: CASSYLGGNSPLHF.

The chain combines TRBV9 with TRBJ1-2, with D possibly matching TRBD1 (6 bases). CDR1 and CDR2 (germline): SGDLS, YYNGEE. Deletions cut 0 bases from V and 2 bases from J, with 14 bases between. This CDR3 region has 16 residues. CDR3 in DNA: TGTGCCAGCAGCGTAGGGACAGCTGAAAGGAACTATGGCTACACCTTC. It yields the protein CASSVGTAERNYGYTF.

The chain joins TRBV3-1 (or the pseudogene TRBV3-2) to TRBJ2-5; TRBD2 aligns across 12 bases. This CDR3 has 15 amino acids. V lost 5 bases, J lost 2 bases, and 3 bases stayed unmatched. The germline V gene encodes CDR1 LGHDT and CDR2 YNNKEL (reference sequence). The CDR3: CASSILAGGQETQYF. The CDR3 nucleotides are TGTGCCAGCAGCATTCTAGCGGGGGGGCAAGAGACCCAGTACTTC.

The genes are TRBV10-2 and TRBJ2-7, with 7 bases that match TRBD1. The germline V gene has CDR1 WSHSY and CDR2 SAAADI. J lost 4 bases, V lost 5 bases, and 5 bases had no gene match. This CDR3 contains 13 residues. This CDR3 reads CASSWDSRYEQYF. CDR3 nucleotides: TGCGCCAGCAGTTGGGACAGTCGGTACGAGCAGTACTTC.

This clone appeared a few times. CDR3 amino acids: CASSLAVAGTGELFF. The CDR3 DNA sequence: TGTGCCAGCAGCTTAGCAGTAGCGGGGACCGGGGAGCTGTTTTTT. The genes are TRBV7-9 and TRBJ2-2; 8 bases fit TRBD2. Germline CDR1 SEHNR, CDR2 FQNEAQ (reference sequence). The length of the CDR3 is 15 residues. The trim removed 0 bases at V and 5 bases at J, leaving 2 bases unmatched.

V gene TRBV27 combines with J gene TRBJ2-7; the D gene is possibly TRBD1 (7 bases). The CDR3 sequence is 16 residues long. Germline assignment: CDR1 MNHEY and CDR2 SMNVEV (reference sequence). Deletions cut 5 bases from V and 2 bases from J, with 19 bases between. The CDR3 nucleotides are TGTGCCAGCAGTCCAACCCTCGGCAGGGGGGCCTACGAGCAGTACTTC. This encodes CASSPTLGRGAYEQYF.

This clone was recorded a few times. V usage is TRBV20-1 and J usage is TRBJ1-2; D call uncertain. Trimming took off 5 bases at V and 3 bases at J, with 7 bases between the two ends. Germline CDR1 DFQATT, CDR2 SNEGSKA (reference sequence). The CDR3 has 11 amino acids. The chain's CDR3 is CSAASYYGYTF. The CDR3 DNA sequence: TGCAGTGCTGCGTCCTACTATGGCTACACCTTC.

The CDR3 reads CASTHLSAGVYGYTF. The CDR3, as DNA: TGTGCCAGCACCCATCTCTCGGCAGGGGTGTATGGCTACACCTTC. The genes are TRBV28 and TRBJ1-2, with D maybe TRBD1 (6 bases). This CDR3 spans 15 amino acids. V shed 7 bases and J shed 5 bases, with 20 bases lying between them. The germline gives CDR1 MDHEN, CDR2 SYDVKM.

This chain connects TRBV5-4 to TRBJ1-4, with D unclear. CDR3 length equals 13 residues. The germline gives CDR1 SGHNT, CDR2 YYREEE (reference sequence). V was shortened by 3 bases and J by 4 bases, with 7 bases between the two germline ends. CDR3 residues: CASSSGSNEKLFF. The DNA for the CDR3 is TGTGCCAGCAGCTCGGGGAGTAATGAAAAACTGTTTTTT. The whole variable domain, remainder taken from reference TRBV5-4 and TRBJ1-4, is ETGVTQSPTHLIKTRGQQVTLRCSSQSGHNTVSWYQQALGQGPQFIFQYYREEENGRGNFPPRFSGLQFPNYSSELNVNALELDDSALYLCASSSGSNEKLFFGSGTQLSVL.

This chain joins TRBV2 and TRBJ1-2; TRBD1 agrees at 9 bases. The CDR3 covers 17 residues. V gave up 4 bases and J gave up 3 bases; unmatched junction bases: 12. CDR1 and CDR2 from the germline V gene are SNHLY and FYNNEI. DNA for the CDR3: TGTGCCAGCAGTGGCAGGGACAGGGAAGGTCTGTACTATGGCTACACCTTC. It is translated as CASSGRDREGLYYGYTF.

The chain carries TRBV5-1 and TRBJ1-1; 9 nucleotides line up with TRBD1. This CDR3 has 14 amino acids. With 4 bases clipped from V and 5 bases from J, the junction kept 6 bases outside the gene matches. Germline-derived CDR1 and CDR2 are SGHRS and YFSETQ. The CDR3 is CASSKGQGKTEAFF. CDR3 sequence (DNA): TGCGCCAGCAGCAAGGGACAGGGAAAGACTGAAGCTTTCTTT.

CDR3 residues: CASSQDPTGWPPLHF. The CDR3 nucleotides are TGCGCCAGCAGCCAAGATCCAACAGGGTGGCCACCCCTCCACTTT. The V gene is TRBV4-1, the J gene TRBJ1-6; D might be TRBD1 (6 bases). The germline V gene encodes CDR1 MGHRA and CDR2 YSYEKL. V lost 0 bases to trimming and J lost 11 bases, with 14 bases between them. CDR3 size: 15 residues.

This sequence joins TRBV13 and TRBJ1-2, with 7 bases matching TRBD1. This CDR3 has 16 amino acids. Per germline, CDR1 PRHDT and CDR2 FYEKMQ (reference sequence). The J segment lost 2 bases and the V segment lost 3 bases, leaving 9 bases of the junction unmatched. The CDR3 DNA is TGTGCCAGCAGCTTCGGGACAGCCGATACCAACTATGGCTACACCTTC. This gives the protein CASSFGTADTNYGYTF. Variable domain in full (rest from reference TRBV13 and TRBJ1-2): AAGVIQSPRHLIKEKRETATLKCYPIPRHDTVYWYQQGPGQDPQFLISFYEKMQSDKGSIPDRFSAQQFSDYHSELNMSSLELGDSALYFCASSFGTADTNYGYTFGSGTRLTVV.

The chain joins TRBV18 to TRBJ1-4; D is unclear. Germline CDR1 KGHSH, CDR2 LQKENI. The ends were cut back, 4 bases at V and 7 bases at J, with 19 bases in the middle. The CDR3 extends over 16 amino acids. CDR3 sequence reads: CASSRLPPARGEKLFF. DNA for the CDR3: TGTGCCAGCTCACGCCTCCCCCCGGCCAGAGGTGAAAAACTGTTTTTT.

The chain joins TRBV6-5 to TRBJ1-1; weak D call: TRBD1 (5 bases). This CDR3 comprises 13 residues. V lost 4 bases, J lost 8 bases, and 14 bases lay in between. CDR1 is MNHEY and CDR2 is SVGAGI in the germline V gene. In DNA form, the CDR3 reads TGTGCCAGCAGTTCCTTGGGGCCACGGGAAGCTTTCTTT. This encodes CASSSLGPREAFF.

This clone was found once. This sequence joins TRBV4-1 and TRBJ2-1, with TRBD2 identical over 9 bases. The germline CDR1 and CDR2 sequences are MGHRA and YSYEKL. Unmatched junction bases numbered 8, after V lost 0 bases and J lost 8 bases. This CDR3 contains 16 residues. The CDR3 loop reads CASSQDPLAGWDEQFF. CDR3 sequence (DNA): TGCGCCAGCAGCCAAGATCCCCTAGCGGGGTGGGATGAGCAGTTCTTC.

To note about this clone: The sample carries other DNA sequences with the same CDR3. The chain combines TRBV27 with TRBJ2-7, with 8 bases matching TRBD2. Germline trimming cut 5 bases from V and 2 bases from J; bases unmatched to any gene: 2. The CDR3 has 13 amino acids. The germline V gene encodes CDR1 MNHEY and CDR2 SMNVEV (reference sequence). CDR3 in amino acids: CASSPGLAYEQYF. CDR3 DNA: TGTGCCAGCAGTCCGGGACTAGCCTACGAGCAGTACTTC.

The chain uses TRBV5-1 and TRBJ2-5; 10 bases are a match to TRBD2. The V segment lost 0 bases and the J segment 6 bases; nucleotides outside the gene matches: 5. CDR1 is SGHRS and CDR2 is YFSETQ in the germline V gene. The CDR3 consists of 15 residues. CDR3 sequence reads: CASSLGAGGQKTQYF. The CDR3 region has the DNA TGCGCCAGCAGCTTGGGAGCGGGGGGGCAAAAGACCCAGTACTTC.

This clone was recorded only once. This chain uses TRBV5-6 with TRBJ2-2; TRBD2 is a possible D gene (5 bases). Per the germline V gene, CDR1 is SGHDT and CDR2 is YYEEEE. V lost 5 bases, J lost 1 base, and 12 bases lay in between. The CDR3 totals 15 residues. CDR3 in amino acids: CASRLAGGNTGELFF. DNA of the CDR3: TGTGCCAGCAGGCTGGCGGGTGGGAACACCGGGGAGCTGTTTTTT.

The J gene is TRBJ1-1, the V gene TRBV11-2, with unresolved D. The CDR3 sequence is 15 residues long. In germline, CDR1 is SGHAT, CDR2 FQNNGV. Trimming shortened V by 1 base and J by 1 base, and 10 bases separated the two germline ends. The CDR3 DNA follows: TGTGCCAGCAGCTTAGCGCCGCGGGCGAACACTGAAGCTTTCTTT. This gives the protein CASSLAPRANTEAFF.

V is TRBV5-1 and J is TRBJ1-2, with TRBD1 matching over 9 bases. V shed 4 bases, J shed 5 bases, and the junction held 9 bases outside the gene matches. CDR1 and CDR2 (germline): SGHRS, YFSETQ. There are 15 residues in the CDR3. CDR3 DNA sequence: TGCGCCAGCAGCCCTAACGCGGGACAGGGATATGGCTACACCTTC. This sequence encodes CASSPNAGQGYGYTF.

The V and J genes are TRBV24-1 and TRBJ2-7; maybe TRBD1 (6 bases). Trimming removed 2 bases from V and 3 bases from J, with 16 bases in between. Germline values: CDR1 KGHDR, CDR2 SFDVKD. The CDR3 spans 16 residues. The CDR3, as DNA: TGTGCCACCAGTGATTCGGAACCGGGACACCTCTACGAGCAGTACTTC. Translation gives CATSDSEPGHLYEQYF.